This T cell receptor beta chain is drawn from a study of blood T cell repertoires in COVID-19. CDR1 and CDR2 from the germline V gene are LGHNA and YSLEER. This CDR3 contains 15 residues. Unmatched junction bases numbered 7, after V lost 1 base and J lost 4 bases. The method was immunoSEQ multiplex PCR; TCRdb's version includes in-frame clones alone and lacks a portion of them. Here the sample spans around 130,000 clones, approximately 85% being singletons. Sequencing input: peripheral blood. The sequence was obtained from a human donor in a cohort sampled during active COVID-19. This chain joins TRBV4-3 and TRBJ2-7; 7 bases match TRBD1. CDR3 DNA sequence: TGCGCCAGCAGCCAAGGGACTGGACAGGCTTACGAGCAGTACTTC. Its protein is CASSQGTGQAYEQYF.